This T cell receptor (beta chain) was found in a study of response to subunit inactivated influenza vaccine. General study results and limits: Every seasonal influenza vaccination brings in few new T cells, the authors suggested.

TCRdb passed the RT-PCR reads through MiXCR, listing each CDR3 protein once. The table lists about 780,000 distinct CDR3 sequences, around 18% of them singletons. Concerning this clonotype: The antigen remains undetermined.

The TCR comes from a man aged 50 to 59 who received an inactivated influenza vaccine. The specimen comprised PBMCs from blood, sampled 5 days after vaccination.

The CDR3: CASSAGTMNYGYTF. CDR3 nucleotide sequence: TGCGCCAGCAGCGCCGGGACAATGAACTATGGCTACACCTTC. This chain uses TRBV5-1 with TRBJ1-2; perhaps TRBD1 as D (6 bases). Germline V gene lookup returns CDR1 SGHRS and CDR2 YFSETQ. This CDR3 is built from 14 residues. V was shortened by 4 bases and J by 2 bases, with 12 bases between the two germline ends.